This is a list of T cell receptor beta chains from one sample in a study of T cell responses to AZD1222 COVID-19 vaccine. TCRdb's table, derived via immunoSEQ multiplex PCR, lists solely in-frame clones and lacks some. This table holds roughly 120,000 clones, 94% found once. Sequencing used peripheral blood, obtained 28 days after the second AZD1222 dose. Source of these receptors: an adult who received the AZD1222 COVID-19 vaccine. Each CDR3 is given with its conserved first and last residue. Fields, in order: clone size, J gene, V gene, D gene, CDR3 DNA, CDR3 protein. A D gene is named only where the DNA matches it firmly. Clone size is not always given. Where it is, it says once, few, many or a class for expanded clones.

- | TRBJ1-2 | TRBV30 | - | TGTGCCTGGAGCGAGGGGAGTGTCTATGGCTACACCTTC | CAWSEGSVYGYTF
- | TRBJ1-4 | TRBV5-1 | - | TGCGCCAGCAGTTTGGGACCGGCTAATGAAAAACTGTTTTTT | CASSLGPANEKLFF
- | TRBJ1-2 | TRBV7-9 | TRBD1 | TGTGCCAGCAGCCGGGACAGGGGGATTTATGGCTACACCTTC | CASSRDRGIYGYTF
- | TRBJ2-5 | TRBV2 | TRBD1 | TGTGCCAGCAGGAGTCCGGGACAGGGTTATGGAGAGACCCAGTACTTC | CASRSPGQGYGETQYF
- | TRBJ1-1 | TRBV5-4 | - | TGTGCCAGCAGCTTCTCCACAGACACTGAAGCTTTCTTT | CASSFSTDTEAFF
- | TRBJ2-7 | TRBV5-6 | - | TGTGCCAGCAGCTTGGTGGGACACGACCGGTGGAGCTCCTACGAGCAGTACTTC | CASSLVGHDRWSSYEQYF
- | TRBJ1-3 | TRBV21-1 | - | TGTGCCAGCCGCAGACAGGGGGCATGTGCAGGAAACACCATATATTTT | CASRRQGACAGNTIYF
- | TRBJ2-4 | TRBV7-9 | - | TGTGCCAGCAGCCTCCAGGCCCCCGGGGTCAGAAACATTCAGTACTTC | CASSLQAPGVRNIQYF
- | TRBJ2-3 | TRBV10-3 | - | TGTGCCATCAGTGATAGGGGGAGGGCAAGCACAGATACGCAGTATTTT | CAISDRGRASTDTQYF
- | TRBJ1-2 | TRBV2 | TRBD1 | TGTGCCAGCACCTCATCCGGGACAGGGGATGGCTACACCTTC | CASTSSGTGDGYTF
- | TRBJ1-1 | TRBV7-6 | - | TGTGCCAGCAGCTTAGCGGAGGGGTCGAACACTGAAGCTTTCTTT | CASSLAEGSNTEAFF
- | TRBJ2-1 | TRBV5-8 | - | TGTGCCAGCAGCGCAGGGAATCGGTGGAGCAATGAGCAGTTCTTC | CASSAGNRWSNEQFF
- | TRBJ1-2 | TRBV6-1 | - | TGTGCCAGCAGTGAGGGGCTTTTAAACTATGGCTACACCTTC | CASSEGLLNYGYTF
- | TRBJ1-1 | TRBV27 | - | TGTGCCAGTCCTGATCGGGATCTGAGACGGGGCACTGAAGCTTTCTTT | CASPDRDLRRGTEAFF
- | TRBJ1-6 | TRBV30 | - | TGTGCCTACGGCCGGGACATAAATTCACCCCTCCACTTT | CAYGRDINSPLHF
- | TRBJ1-2 | TRBV14 | - | TGTGCCAGCAGCCCATTCCCCGGACTCGCAGCTAACTATGGCTACACCTTC | CASSPFPGLAANYGYTF
- | TRBJ1-1 | TRBV5-6 | - | TGTGCCAGCAGCGCCGGGTGGGGGCCCACTGAAGCTTTCTTT | CASSAGWGPTEAFF
- | TRBJ2-1 | TRBV27 | - | TGTGCCAGCAGTTTCCCCGAAGGGGCTTACAATGAGCAGTTCTTC | CASSFPEGAYNEQFF
- | TRBJ1-6 | TRBV5-1 | - | TGCGCCAGCAAAATGGGGGCCTCAGGCGGTGGTTCACCCCTCCACTTT | CASKMGASGGGSPLHF
- | TRBJ1-2 | TRBV27 | - | TGTGCCAGCAGTTTATCATCAGGGTTGGATGGCTACACCTTC | CASSLSSGLDGYTF
- | TRBJ2-3 | TRBV5-4 | - | TGTGCCAGCAGCTCTCGACTGGAGGGGTTCACAGATACGCAGTATTTT | CASSSRLEGFTDTQYF
- | TRBJ1-5 | TRBV14 | - | TGTGCCAGCAGGCACGAACGGCAGCCCCAGCATTTT | CASRHERQPQHF
once | TRBJ2-7 | TRBV6-5 | - | TGTGCCAGCAGTTACTCTTCAGGGTCTTTTTACGAGCAGTACTTC | CASSYSSGSFYEQYF
- | TRBJ1-4 | TRBV6-5 | - | TGTGCCAGCAGTTACTCGGGGTGGCACCCTAATGAAAAACTGTTTTTT | CASSYSGWHPNEKLFF
- | TRBJ1-3 | TRBV5-1 | - | TGCGCCAGCAGCCGTACAACACAGGGCTCTGGAAACACCATATATTTT | CASSRTTQGSGNTIYF
- | TRBJ2-1 | TRBV29-1 | - | TGCAGCGTTGAAGAGGTATCTGAGCAGTTCTTC | CSVEEVSEQFF
- | TRBJ2-5 | TRBV6-5 | - | TGTGCCAGCAGTTACCTCGGCCGCGAAGAGACCCAGTACTTC | CASSYLGREETQYF
- | TRBJ1-2 | TRBV27 | - | TGTGCCAGCAGTCCCCTCGGCAGGGAAGGCTGGGGCTACACCTTC | CASSPLGREGWGYTF
- | TRBJ1-2 | TRBV30 | TRBD1 | TGTGCCTGGCGACAGGGGCTCTTTTCTTCCTTC | CAWRQGLFSSF
- | TRBJ1-1 | TRBV16 | - | TGTGCCAGCAGCACATCCTATAGGAACACTGAAGCTTTCTTT | CASSTSYRNTEAFF
- | TRBJ1-1 | TRBV5-1 | - | TGCGCCAGCAGCTCGAAATCCGACACTGAAGCTTTCTTT | CASSSKSDTEAFF